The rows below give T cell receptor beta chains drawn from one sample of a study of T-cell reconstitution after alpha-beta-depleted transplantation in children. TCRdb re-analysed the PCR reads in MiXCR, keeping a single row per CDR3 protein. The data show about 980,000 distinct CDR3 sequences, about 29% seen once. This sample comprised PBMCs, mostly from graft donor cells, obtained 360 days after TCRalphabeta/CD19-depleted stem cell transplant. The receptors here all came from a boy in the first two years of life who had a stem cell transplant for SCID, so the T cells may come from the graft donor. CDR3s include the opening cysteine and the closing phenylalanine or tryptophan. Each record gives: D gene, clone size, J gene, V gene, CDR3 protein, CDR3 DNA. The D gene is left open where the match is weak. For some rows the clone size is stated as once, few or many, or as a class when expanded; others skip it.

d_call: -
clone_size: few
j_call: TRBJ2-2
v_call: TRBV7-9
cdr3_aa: CASSFGRPNTGELFF
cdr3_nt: TGTGCCAGCAGCTTTGGCAGGCCGAACACCGGGGAGCTGTTTTTT

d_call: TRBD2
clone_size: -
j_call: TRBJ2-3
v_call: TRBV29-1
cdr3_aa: CSAPSGEADTQYF
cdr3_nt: TGCAGCGCTCCTAGCGGGGAGGCAGATACGCAGTATTTT

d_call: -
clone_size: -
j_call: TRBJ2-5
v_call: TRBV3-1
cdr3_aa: CASRWQGAQETQYF
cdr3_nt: TGTGCCAGCAGGTGGCAGGGAGCACAAGAGACCCAGTACTTC

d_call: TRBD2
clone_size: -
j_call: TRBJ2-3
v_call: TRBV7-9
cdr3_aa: CASSFGTITDTQYF
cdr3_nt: TGTGCCAGCAGCTTCGGGACTATCACAGATACGCAGTATTTT

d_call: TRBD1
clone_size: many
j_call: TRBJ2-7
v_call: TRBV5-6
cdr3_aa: CASSLTGGPSYEQYF
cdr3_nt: TGTGCCAGCAGCTTGACAGGGGGACCTTCCTACGAGCAGTACTTC

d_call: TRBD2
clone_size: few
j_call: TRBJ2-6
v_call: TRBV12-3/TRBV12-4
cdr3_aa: CASSGGAGANVLTF
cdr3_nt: TGTGCCAGCAGCGGGGGGGCCGGGGCCAACGTCCTGACTTTC

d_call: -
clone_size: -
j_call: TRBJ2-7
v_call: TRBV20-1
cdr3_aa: CSASPDSYEQYF
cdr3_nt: TGCAGTGCTAGCCCGGACAGCTACGAGCAGTACTTC

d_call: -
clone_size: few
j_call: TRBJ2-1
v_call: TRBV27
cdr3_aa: CASSPGHPRGNEQFF
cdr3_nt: TGTGCCAGCAGTCCCGGACACCCAAGAGGCAATGAGCAGTTCTTC

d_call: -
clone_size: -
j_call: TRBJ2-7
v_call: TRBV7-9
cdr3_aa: CASSRLSGDYEQYF
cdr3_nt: TGTGCCAGCAGCCGGCTTTCGGGGGACTACGAGCAGTACTTC

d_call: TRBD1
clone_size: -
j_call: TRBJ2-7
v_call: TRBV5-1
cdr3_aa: CASSVRDSYEQYF
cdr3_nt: TGCGCCAGCAGCGTCCGGGACAGCTACGAGCAGTACTTC

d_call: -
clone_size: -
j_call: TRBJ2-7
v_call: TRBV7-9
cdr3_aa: CASSLAEPYLSYEQYF
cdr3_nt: TGTGCCAGCAGCTTAGCGGAGCCATATCTTTCCTACGAGCAGTACTTC

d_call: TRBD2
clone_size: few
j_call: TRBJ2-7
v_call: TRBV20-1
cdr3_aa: CSALIAGGAYEQYF
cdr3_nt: TGCAGTGCTCTTATAGCGGGGGGGGCCTACGAGCAGTACTTC

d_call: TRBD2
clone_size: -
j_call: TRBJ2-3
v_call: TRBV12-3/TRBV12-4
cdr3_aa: CAGSGGAGDTQYF
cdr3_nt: TGTGCCGGTAGCGGGGGGGCTGGAGATACGCAGTATTTT

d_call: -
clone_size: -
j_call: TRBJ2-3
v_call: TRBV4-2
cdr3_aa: CASSHFLVTDTQYF
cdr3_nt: TGTGCCAGCAGCCACTTTTTGGTGACAGATACGCAGTATTTT

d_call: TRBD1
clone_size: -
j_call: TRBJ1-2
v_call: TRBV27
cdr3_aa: CASSPDRGFLYGYTF
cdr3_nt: TGTGCCAGCAGCCCGGACAGGGGATTCCTCTATGGCTACACCTTC

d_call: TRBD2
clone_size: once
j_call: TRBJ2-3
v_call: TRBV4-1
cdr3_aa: CASSHATSGLAGGSSTDTQYF
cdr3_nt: TGCGCCAGCAGCCACGCGACTTCCGGACTAGCGGGGGGCTCTAGCACAGATACGCAGTATTTT

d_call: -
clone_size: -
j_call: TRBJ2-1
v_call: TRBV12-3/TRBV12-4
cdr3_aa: CATEWLGDDEQFF
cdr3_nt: TGTGCCACCGAATGGTTGGGGGACGATGAGCAGTTCTTC

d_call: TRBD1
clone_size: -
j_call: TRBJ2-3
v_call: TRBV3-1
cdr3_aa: CASSRRDRQSTDTQYF
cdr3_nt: TGTGCCAGCAGCCGGAGGGACAGGCAAAGCACAGATACGCAGTATTTT

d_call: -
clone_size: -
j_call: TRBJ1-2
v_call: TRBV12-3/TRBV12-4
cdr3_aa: CASSLAGAIGYTF
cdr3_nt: TGTGCCAGCAGTTTAGCGGGGGCGATTGGCTACACCTTC

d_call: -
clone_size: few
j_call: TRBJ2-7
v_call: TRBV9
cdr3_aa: CASSPGSRAPEQYF
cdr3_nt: TGTGCCAGCAGCCCAGGCTCCAGGGCCCCCGAGCAGTACTTC

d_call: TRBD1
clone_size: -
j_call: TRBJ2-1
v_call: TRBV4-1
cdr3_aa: CASSQYRGLQFF
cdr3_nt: TGCGCCAGCAGCCAGTACAGGGGGTTGCAGTTCTTC

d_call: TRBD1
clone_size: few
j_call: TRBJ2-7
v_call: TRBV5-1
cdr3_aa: CASSPYGQESYEQYF
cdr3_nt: TGCGCCAGCAGCCCGTACGGACAGGAATCCTACGAGCAGTACTTC

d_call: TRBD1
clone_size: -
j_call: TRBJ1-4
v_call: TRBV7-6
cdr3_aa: CASSGTGGGKKLFF
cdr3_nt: TGTGCCAGCAGCGGGACAGGGGGTGGTAAAAAACTGTTTTTT

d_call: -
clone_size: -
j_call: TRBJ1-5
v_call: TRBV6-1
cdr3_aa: CASSGQDQHF
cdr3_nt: TGTGCCAGCAGTGGTCAGGACCAGCATTTT

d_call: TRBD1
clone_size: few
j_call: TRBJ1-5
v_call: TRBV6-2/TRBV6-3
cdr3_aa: CASSYRTGLQPQHF
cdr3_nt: TGTGCCAGCAGTTACAGGACAGGGCTGCAGCCCCAGCATTTT

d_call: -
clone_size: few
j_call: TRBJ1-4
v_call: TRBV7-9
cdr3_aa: CASTPYPSYSGKLFF
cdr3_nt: TGTGCCAGCACCCCTTACCCCTCATATTCGGGAAAACTGTTTTTT

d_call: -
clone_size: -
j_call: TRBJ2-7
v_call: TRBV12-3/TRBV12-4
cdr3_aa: CASSLTLGLVEQYF
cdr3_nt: TGTGCCAGCAGTTTAACACTCGGCCTTGTCGAGCAGTACTTC

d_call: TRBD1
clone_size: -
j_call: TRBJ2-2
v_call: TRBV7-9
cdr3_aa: CASSLTIPGQYTGELFF
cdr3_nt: TGTGCCAGCAGCTTGACTATCCCGGGACAGTACACCGGGGAGCTGTTTTTT

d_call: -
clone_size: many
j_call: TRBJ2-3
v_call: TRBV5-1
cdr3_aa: CASSDADTQYF
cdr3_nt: TGCGCCAGCAGCGACGCGGATACGCAGTATTTT

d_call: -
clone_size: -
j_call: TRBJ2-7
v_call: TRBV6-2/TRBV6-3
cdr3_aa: CASGGYEQYF
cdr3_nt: TGTGCCAGCGGCGGCTACGAGCAGTACTTC

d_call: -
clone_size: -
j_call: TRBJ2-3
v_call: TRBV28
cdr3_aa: CATQPGGAGTDTQYF
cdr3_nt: TGTGCCACCCAACCAGGGGGGGCCGGCACAGATACGCAGTATTTT

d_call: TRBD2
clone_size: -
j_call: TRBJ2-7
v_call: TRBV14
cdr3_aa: CASSQDPGGGDEQYF
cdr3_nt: TGTGCCAGCAGCCAAGACCCGGGGGGAGGTGACGAGCAGTACTTC

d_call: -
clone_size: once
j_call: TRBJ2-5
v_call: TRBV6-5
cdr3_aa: CASSYLGGLQETQYF
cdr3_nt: TGTGCCAGCAGTTATTTAGGAGGGCTTCAAGAGACCCAGTACTTC

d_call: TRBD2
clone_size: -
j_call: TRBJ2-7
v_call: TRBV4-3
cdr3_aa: CASSQLPVSSGEYEQYF
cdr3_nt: TGCGCCAGCAGCCAACTCCCCGTCTCGAGCGGGGAGTACGAGCAGTACTTC

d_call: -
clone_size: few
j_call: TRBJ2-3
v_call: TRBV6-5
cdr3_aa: CASSSQSGADTQYF
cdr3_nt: TGTGCCAGCAGTTCTCAGTCGGGGGCGGATACGCAGTATTTT

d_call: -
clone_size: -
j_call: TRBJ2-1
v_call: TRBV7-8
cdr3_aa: CASSPGPFGSYNEQFF
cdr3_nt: TGTGCCAGCAGCCCTGGACCCTTCGGCTCCTACAATGAGCAGTTCTTC

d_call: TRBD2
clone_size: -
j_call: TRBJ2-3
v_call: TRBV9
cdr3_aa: CASSVHGAGGPTDTQYF
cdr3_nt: TGTGCCAGCAGCGTACATGGAGCGGGGGGCCCCACAGATACGCAGTATTTT

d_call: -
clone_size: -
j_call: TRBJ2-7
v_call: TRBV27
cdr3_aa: CASSLMGAYEQYF
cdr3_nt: TGTGCCAGCAGTCTCATGGGGGCCTACGAGCAGTACTTC

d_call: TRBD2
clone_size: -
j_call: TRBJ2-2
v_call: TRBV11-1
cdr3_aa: CASSMTSGDLWNTGELFF
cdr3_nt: TGTGCCAGCAGCATGACTAGCGGGGACCTTTGGAACACCGGGGAGCTGTTTTTT

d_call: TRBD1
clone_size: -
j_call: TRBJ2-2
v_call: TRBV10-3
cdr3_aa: CAISDRTGNTGELFF
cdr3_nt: TGTGCCATCAGTGACCGGACAGGGAACACCGGGGAGCTGTTTTTT

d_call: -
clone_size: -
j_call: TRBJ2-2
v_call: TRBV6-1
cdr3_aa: CASSNGQKRGGELFF
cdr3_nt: TGTGCCAGCAGCAACGGGCAGAAAAGGGGCGGGGAGCTGTTTTTT

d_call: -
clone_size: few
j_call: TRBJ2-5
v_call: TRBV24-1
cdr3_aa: CATSEGTSIETQYF
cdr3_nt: TGTGCCACCAGTGAAGGTACCAGCATAGAGACCCAGTACTTC

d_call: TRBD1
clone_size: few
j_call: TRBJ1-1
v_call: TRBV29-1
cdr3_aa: CSVEVGQGGPNTEAFF
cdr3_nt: TGCAGCGTTGAAGTGGGACAGGGAGGACCGAACACTGAAGCTTTCTTT

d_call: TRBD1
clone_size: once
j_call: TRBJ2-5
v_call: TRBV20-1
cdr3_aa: CSARAGQLPHHRTQYF
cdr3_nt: TGCAGTGCTAGAGCGGGACAGCTGCCCCACCACCGGACCCAGTACTTC

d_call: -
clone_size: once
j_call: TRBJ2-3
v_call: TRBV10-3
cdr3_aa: CAISARAGSTDTQYF
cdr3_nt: TGTGCCATCAGCGCCAGGGCTGGGAGCACAGATACGCAGTATTTT

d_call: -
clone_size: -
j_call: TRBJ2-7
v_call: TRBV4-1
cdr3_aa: CASSPWDRVRHKQYF
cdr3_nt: TGCGCCAGCAGCCCGTGGGACCGTGTCCGTCATAAGCAGTACTTC

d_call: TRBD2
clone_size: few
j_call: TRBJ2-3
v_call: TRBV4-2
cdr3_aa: CASSQDFFRFGGTDTQYF
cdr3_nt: TGTGCCAGCAGCCAAGATTTTTTCAGGTTCGGGGGGACAGATACGCAGTATTTT

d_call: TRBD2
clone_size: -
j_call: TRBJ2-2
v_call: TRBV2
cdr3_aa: CASSGLAGERELFF
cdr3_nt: TGTGCCAGCAGTGGTCTAGCGGGGGAAAGGGAGCTGTTTTTT

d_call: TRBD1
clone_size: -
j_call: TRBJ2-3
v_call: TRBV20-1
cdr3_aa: CSARDPGTGGRTDTQYF
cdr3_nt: TGCAGTGCTAGAGATCCGGGCACAGGGGGTCGCACAGATACGCAGTATTTT

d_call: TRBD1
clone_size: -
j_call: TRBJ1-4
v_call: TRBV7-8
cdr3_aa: CASSLANTGVTNEKLFF
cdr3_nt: TGTGCCAGCAGCTTAGCGAACACAGGGGTAACTAATGAAAAACTGTTTTTT

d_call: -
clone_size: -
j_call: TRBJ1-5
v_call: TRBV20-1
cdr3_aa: CSARSLGGVDQPQHF
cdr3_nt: TGCAGTGCTAGAAGTCTGGGGGGAGTCGATCAGCCCCAGCATTTT

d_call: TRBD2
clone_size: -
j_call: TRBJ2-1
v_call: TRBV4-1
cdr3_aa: CASSQGLAGHYNEQFF
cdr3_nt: TGCGCCAGCAGCCAAGGACTAGCGGGTCACTACAATGAGCAGTTCTTC

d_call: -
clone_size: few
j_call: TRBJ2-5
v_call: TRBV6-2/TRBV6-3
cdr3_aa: CASRKQTTEETQYF
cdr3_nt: TGTGCCAGCAGGAAACAGACTACTGAAGAGACCCAGTACTTC

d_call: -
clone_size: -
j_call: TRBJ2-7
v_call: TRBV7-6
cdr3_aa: CASSLGDESSYEQYF
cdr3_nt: TGTGCCAGCAGCTTAGGGGACGAGAGCTCCTACGAGCAGTACTTC

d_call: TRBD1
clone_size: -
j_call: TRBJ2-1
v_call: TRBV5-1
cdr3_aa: CASSLGTGYGNEQFF
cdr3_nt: TGCGCCAGCAGCTTGGGGACAGGGTATGGGAATGAGCAGTTCTTC

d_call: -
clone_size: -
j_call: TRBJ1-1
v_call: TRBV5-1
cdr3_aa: CASSTQGRLGEAFF
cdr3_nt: TGCGCCAGCAGCACACAGGGAAGGTTAGGGGAAGCTTTCTTT

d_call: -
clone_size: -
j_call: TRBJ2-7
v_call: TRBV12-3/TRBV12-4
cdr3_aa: CASSRRPNEQYF
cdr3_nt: TGTGCCAGCAGCAGACGTCCAAACGAGCAGTACTTC